These 19 T cell receptor beta chains were all obtained from the same sample, sequenced in a study of PD-1 blockade in classical Hodgkin lymphoma (dated by TCRdb to the early 2020s). Reading the label with the study, this specimen's time point is: cycle 4 day 1 (C4D1), after less than 7 weeks of nivolumab. Every trial patient had relapsed after autologous stem cell transplantation, and cohorts A, B and C differed in prior brentuximab vedotin exposure. Libraries came from the immunoSEQ multiplex PCR assay. Held by TCRdb, this immuneACCESS table contains in-frame sequences only and omits some clones. Under half of the omission traces to an unresolved V gene where checked; the cause of the rest is unknown. Within this sample are approximately 44,000 clones, with around two thirds of them counted one time only. The leading ten clones occupy approximately 2.4% of the sample. The input for sequencing was peripheral blood mononuclear cells (PBMCs), taken before the fourth cycle of nivolumab. These receptors were obtained from a human donor with classical Hodgkin lymphoma.

This clone was counted once. The chain joins TRBV19 to TRBJ1-2, with 12 nucleotides matching TRBD1. CDR1 is LNHDA and CDR2 is SQIVND in the germline V gene (reference sequence). The CDR3 loop spans 15 amino acids. Germline trimming cut 3 bases from V and 7 bases from J; bases unmatched to any gene: 6. The DNA of the CDR3 is TGTGCCAGTAGTATTGGGACAGGGGGCGCAGGTGGCTACACCTTC. Translating it yields CASSIGTGGAGGYTF.

This chain joins TRBV19 and TRBJ2-4, with 7 bases that match TRBD1. V lost 5 bases to trimming and J lost 0 bases; unmatched junction nucleotides: 10. CDR1 is LNHDA and CDR2 is SQIVND in the germline V gene (reference sequence). The CDR3 covers 17 residues. DNA of the CDR3: TGTGCCAGTAGTCCCGAGACAGGGCCTCTAGCCAAAAACATTCAGTACTTC. Its protein product is CASSPETGPLAKNIQYF. The full variable domain, completed using reference TRBV19 and TRBJ2-4, is DGGITQSPKYLFRKEGQNVTLSCEQNLNHDAMYWYRQDPGQGLRLIYYSQIVNDFQKGDIAEGYSVSREKKESFPLTVTSAQKNPTAFYLCASSPETGPLAKNIQYFGAGTRLSVL.

The chain has TRBV19 and TRBJ1-2, with no clear D. Germline CDR1 and CDR2: LNHDA and SQIVND (reference sequence). The V end was cut by 6 bases, the J end by 4 bases, with 15 bases between. The CDR3 extends over 14 amino acids. The CDR3 loop is CASSSRGGFYGYTF. CDR3 in DNA: TGTGCCAGTAGCAGTCGGGGTGGTTTCTATGGCTACACCTTC.

The chain links TRBV27 to TRBJ1-1; D unclear. In germline, CDR1 is MNHEY, CDR2 SMNVEV (reference sequence). V lost 0 bases to trimming and J lost 10 bases, with 15 bases between them. This CDR3 has 14 amino acids. The CDR3 nucleotides read TGTGCCAGCAGTTTATCGCTCTCACAGTGGGGAGCTTTCTTT. This encodes CASSLSLSQWGAFF.

This rearrangement joins TRBV7-9 to TRBJ1-2; D is perhaps TRBD1 (5 bases). The CDR3 spans 15 residues. Germline-derived CDR1 and CDR2 are SEHNR and FQNEAQ (reference sequence). Trimming removed 2 bases from V and 6 bases from J, with 16 bases in between. The CDR3 loop reads CASSLLAGFLDGYTF. CDR3 nucleotide sequence: TGTGCCAGCAGCTTATTGGCAGGGTTTCTCGATGGCTACACCTTC. Based on the CDR3 plus reference TRBV7-9 and TRBJ1-2, the full variable domain is DTGVSQNPRHKITKRGQNVTFRCDPISEHNRLYWYRQTLGQGPEFLTYFQNEAQLEKSRLLSDRFSAERPKGSFSTLEIQRTEQGDSAMYLCASSLLAGFLDGYTFGSGTRLTVV.

The genes are TRBV4-1 and TRBJ2-3; 11 bases are shared with TRBD2. V shed 2 bases and J 1 base; nucleotides not matched to a gene: 8. Germline CDR1 MGHRA, CDR2 YSYEKL. The CDR3 length is 18 residues. The CDR3 protein is CASSQLIAGGHGTDTQYF. The CDR3 nucleotides are TGCGCCAGCAGCCAACTGATAGCGGGGGGGCATGGCACAGATACGCAGTATTTT.

On this clone: Other DNA sequences in the same sample also yield this CDR3. This chain uses TRBV15 with TRBJ2-7, with D possibly matching TRBD1 (5 bases). Germline lookup yields CDR1 LNHNV and CDR2 YYDKDF (reference sequence). The CDR3 runs 14 residues. Trimming shortened V by 3 bases and J by 4 bases, and 13 bases separated the two germline ends. The CDR3 DNA sequence: TGTGCCACCAGCAGGGACAAAAGAGGTTACGAGCAGTACTTC. It translates to CATSRDKRGYEQYF.

V and J are TRBV28 and TRBJ1-2; D perhaps matches TRBD1 (5 bases). V was shortened by 0 bases and J by 8 bases, with 10 bases between the two germline ends. This CDR3 region has 13 residues. CDR1 MDHEN and CDR2 SYDVKM come from the germline V gene. The CDR3 is CASSLWGRDGYTF. The CDR3 bases are TGTGCCAGCAGTTTATGGGGGCGCGACGGCTACACCTTC.

This clone was observed a handful of times. This chain connects TRBV9 to TRBJ2-7; TRBD2 is a possible D gene (6 bases). This CDR3 has 14 amino acids. Trimming cost V 1 base and J 4 bases, with 12 bases left between them. CDR1 is SGDLS and CDR2 is YYNGEE in the germline V gene. CDR3 coding DNA: TGTGCCAGCAGCGTATCCCCGGAGGGGTACGAGCAGTACTTC. It is translated as CASSVSPEGYEQYF.

The J gene is TRBJ1-2, the V gene TRBV11-2; no clear D gene. The CDR3 runs to 16 residues. The V gene lost 1 base and the J gene lost 3 bases, with 15 bases spanning the gap. Per the germline V gene, CDR1 is SGHAT and CDR2 is FQNNGV. This chain's CDR3 is CASSLGGGWVHYGYTF. The CDR3 DNA reads as TGTGCCAGCAGCTTAGGAGGAGGATGGGTTCACTATGGCTACACCTTC.

This clone came up a few times. The chain uses TRBV30 and TRBJ1-1; no clear D. CDR1 and CDR2 from the germline V gene are GTSNPN and SVGIG (reference sequence). The CDR3 is 12 amino acids. The V end was cut by 0 bases, the J end by 5 bases, with 7 bases between. The CDR3 reads CAWSVPGTEAFF. CDR3 bases: TGTGCCTGGAGTGTACCGGGAACTGAAGCTTTCTTT. The variable domain in full, with the rest retrieved from reference TRBV30 and TRBJ1-1, is SQTIHQWPATLVQPVGSPLSLECTVEGTSNPNLYWYRQAAGRGLQLLFYSVGIGQISSEVPQNLSASRPQDRQFILSSKKLLLSDSGFYLCAWSVPGTEAFFGQGTRLTVV.

The V gene is TRBV13, the J gene TRBJ2-7, with D tentatively TRBD2 (6 bases). V was pared by 5 bases and J by 0 bases, with 17 bases between. This CDR3 comprises 16 residues. In germline, CDR1 is PRHDT, CDR2 FYEKMQ (reference sequence). In DNA, the CDR3 is TGTGCCAGCAGCCCACGACTAGTCGGGGACTCCTACGAGCAGTACTTC. It specifies CASSPRLVGDSYEQYF. The variable domain in full, completed from reference TRBV13 and TRBJ2-7, reads AAGVIQSPRHLIKEKRETATLKCYPIPRHDTVYWYQQGPGQDPQFLISFYEKMQSDKGSIPDRFSAQQFSDYHSELNMSSLELGDSALYFCASSPRLVGDSYEQYFGPGTRLTVT.

J is TRBJ2-2 and V is TRBV7-2, with unresolved D. In germline, CDR1 is SGHTA, CDR2 FQGNSA. The CDR3 length is 14 residues. V dropped 0 bases and J dropped 6 bases, with 8 bases sitting between them. CDR3: CASSLASRSGELFF. As DNA, the CDR3 is TGTGCCAGCAGCTTAGCGTCCAGGTCCGGGGAGCTGTTTTTT.

This sequence joins TRBV11-3 and TRBJ2-2, with unresolved D. Trimming took off 3 bases at V and 7 bases at J, with 6 bases between the two ends. Germline lookup yields CDR1 SGHNT and CDR2 YENEEA. This CDR3 spans 12 amino acids. The CDR3 sequence is CASSFGDGELFF. For the CDR3, the DNA is TGTGCCAGCAGCTTCGGAGACGGGGAGCTGTTTTTT.

V usage is TRBV11-3 and J usage is TRBJ2-2; the D gene is possibly TRBD2 (5 bases). The CDR3 is 14 residues long. V was pared by 1 base and J by 5 bases, with 8 bases between. Germline loops: CDR1 SGHNT, CDR2 YENEEA. The CDR3 bases are TGTGCCAGCAGCTTAGGTCGGGGAACCGGGGAGCTGTTTTTT. Its translation: CASSLGRGTGELFF.

The V call is TRBV7-2, the J call TRBJ1-3, with D unclear. V was shortened by 8 bases and J by 2 bases, with 10 bases between the two germline ends. Germline V CDR1 and CDR2: SGHTA, FQGNSA. This CDR3 region has 13 residues. The CDR3 DNA follows: TGTGCCAGCGGACCCACACCTGGAAACACCATATATTTT. Encoded protein: CASGPTPGNTIYF.

The chain combines TRBV23-1 with TRBJ2-7; D uncertain. TRBV23-1 qualifies as an ORF whose function is uncertain. V gave up 7 bases and J gave up 3 bases, with 16 bases separating them. This CDR3 is 14 amino acids long. DNA for the CDR3: TGCGCCAGCACCCCGACTTACAGCCACTACGAGCAGTACTTC. Translation: CASTPTYSHYEQYF.

This clone appeared a single time. J is TRBJ2-7 and V is TRBV5-6, with TRBD1 matching over 7 bases. Germline CDR1 reads SGHDT; CDR2 reads YYEEEE. The V segment lost 3 bases and the J segment 4 bases; nucleotides outside the gene matches: 13. The CDR3 length is 16 residues. The CDR3 region has the DNA TGTGCCAGCAGCTCGAAGGACAGGTTACCCCGTTACGAGCAGTACTTC. This codes for CASSSKDRLPRYEQYF.

This chain connects TRBV11-2 to TRBJ2-7; a weak D match, TRBD2 (6 bases). Trimming took 1 base from V and 4 from J, leaving 8 bases between them. CDR1 and CDR2 from the germline V gene are SGHAT and FQNNGV. The CDR3 length is 13 residues. The CDR3: CASSLGAGYEQYF. The CDR3 DNA sequence: TGTGCCAGCAGCTTAGGGGCGGGGTACGAGCAGTACTTC.